This T cell receptor (beta chain) was sequenced in a study of CD4 T cells in relation to SARS-CoV-2 and coronaviruses. Before the COVID-19 pandemic, during about 2010-2019, CD4+ T cells were taken from unexposed donors. Germline CDR1 SGHNT, CDR2 YYREEE (reference sequence). V gave up 2 bases and J gave up 5 bases, with 11 bases separating them. The CDR3 consists of 13 residues. Produced via immunoSEQ multiplex PCR; TCRdb's table is partial and in-frame only. The sample has some 70,000 clones; just over 90% are singletons. This clonotype originated in a human donor in good health. The V and J genes are TRBV5-4 and TRBJ2-7; D gene unclear. What was sequenced was naive CD4+ T cells from PBMCs. Noted subset: naive CD4+ T cells isolated by negative enrichment. CDR3 loop: CASSFQSRNEQYF. The CDR3 DNA reads TGTGCCAGCAGCTTTCAGTCCAGAAACGAGCAGTACTTC.